The clone carrying this T cell receptor (beta chain) was counted at least ten times. TCR beta CDR3 amplification used RNA transcripts. After a first-round RT-PCR with HTBI primers, a second-round multiplex PCR was run. MiXCR, run by TCRdb on the multiplex PCR reads, gives a single entry per CDR3 protein. The data contain about 1.1 million distinct CDR3 sequences, 35% to 45% of them singletons. The sample comes from a study of Graves' ophthalmopathy and Graves' hyperthyroidism. V trimming: 2 bases; J trimming: 7 bases; junction bases outside the gene matches: 7. This CDR3 has 14 amino acids. Looked up from germline, CDR1 is SGHTS and CDR2 is YDEGEE.

The V call is TRBV5-8, the J call TRBJ2-5, with TRBD1 matching 8 bases. This receptor was taken from an adult man with Graves' hyperthyroidism. Specimen: peripheral blood or thyroid tissue (not recorded which). The CDR3 DNA reads TGTGCCAGCAGCTTCCGGGCAGGGGGCCTGACCCAGTACTTC. This gives the protein CASSFRAGGLTQYF.